The 11 T cell receptor beta chains below come from one sample, sequenced in a study of blood T cell repertoires in COVID-19. Sequenced by immunoSEQ multiplex PCR; TCRdb stores in-frame clones only, minus some. Of roughly 250,000 clones in the sample, around 85% were seen once. Specimen: peripheral blood. The receptors were gathered from a human donor with COVID-19, enrolled during active disease. The donor label of this sample is uncertain.

The CDR3 protein is CSVDRSNTEAFF. CDR3 bases: TGCAGCGTTGACAGATCGAACACTGAAGCTTTCTTT. The V and J genes are TRBV29-1 and TRBJ1-1; D unclear. From germline, CDR1 is SQVTM and CDR2 ANQGSEA. The CDR3 runs to 12 residues. With 3 bases removed from V and 1 base from J, the gap between germline ends came to 6 bases.

The J gene is TRBJ2-1, the V gene TRBV5-1; 8 nucleotides match TRBD2. CDR1 and CDR2 from the germline V gene are SGHRS and YFSETQ. V trimming: 5 bases; J trimming: 2 bases; junction bases outside the gene matches: 6. The length of the CDR3 is 15 residues. The CDR3 nucleotides read TGCGCCAGCAGACCTCTAGCGGGTACCTACAATGAGCAGTTCTTC. Its protein is CASRPLAGTYNEQFF.

The CDR3 DNA follows: TGTGCCAGCAGAGGGGACAGCCATCGCGAGCAGTACTTC. Translated, it gives CASRGDSHREQYF. This chain uses TRBV12-3 or TRBV12-4 with TRBJ2-7, with 7 positions matching TRBD1. The CDR3 is 13 residues long. The V segment lost 6 bases and the J segment 6 bases; nucleotides outside the gene matches: 8.

The gene calls are TRBV6-1 and TRBJ1-1, with D possibly being TRBD1 (6 bases). V was clipped by 2 bases and J by 5 bases, with 12 bases between them. CDR1 is MNHNS and CDR2 is SASEGT in the germline V gene. This CDR3 region has 14 residues. This chain's CDR3 is CASSESGGQTEAFF. The CDR3 region has the DNA TGTGCCAGCAGTGAATCCGGGGGGCAGACTGAAGCTTTCTTT.

The chain is built from TRBV29-1 and TRBJ1-4, with D perhaps TRBD1 (5 bases). Germline assignment: CDR1 SQVTM and CDR2 ANQGSEA. Trimming left V 8 bases short and J 6 bases short, with 13 bases between. This CDR3 comprises 12 residues. In nucleotides, the CDR3 is TGCAGCTTCCGGGACTTCGATGAAAAACTGTTTTTT. It yields the protein CSFRDFDEKLFF. Variable domain in full (rest from reference TRBV29-1 and TRBJ1-4): SAVISQKPSRDICQRGTSLTIQCQVDSQVTMMFWYRQQPGQSLTLIATANQGSEATYESGFVIDKFPISRPNLTFSTLTVSNMSPEDSSIYLCSFRDFDEKLFFGSGTQLSVL.

This chain uses TRBV10-2 with TRBJ2-7, with 8 positions matching TRBD2. The V gene end was trimmed by 9 bases and the J gene end by 1 base; junction bases not matched to a gene: 5. From germline, CDR1 is WSHSY and CDR2 SAAADI. The length of the CDR3 is 13 residues. In DNA, the CDR3 is TGCGCCAGTCGTAGCGGGGAATCCTACGAGCAGTACTTC. It codes for CASRSGESYEQYF.

This clone was detected only once. The CDR3 DNA sequence: TGTGCCAGCAGCTTAGAGAGGTGGTCTACTAACACCGGGGAGCTGTTTTTT. Its protein product is CASSLERWSTNTGELFF. The genes are TRBV7-2 and TRBJ2-2; D gene ambiguous. The germline CDR1 and CDR2 sequences are SGHTA and FQGNSA. This CDR3 is 17 amino acids long. V lost 1 base, J lost 2 bases, and 14 bases lay in between.

This clone was observed a handful of times. V gene TRBV6-5 combines with J gene TRBJ1-3; TRBD1 matches at 10 bases. Germline assignment: CDR1 MNHEY and CDR2 SVGAGI. The CDR3 runs to 15 residues. The trim removed 7 bases at V and 2 bases at J, leaving 5 bases unmatched. The CDR3 loop is CASTPGQGPGNTIYF. The CDR3 DNA follows: TGTGCCAGCACCCCGGGACAGGGGCCTGGAAACACCATATATTTT.

The chain is built from TRBV7-9 and TRBJ1-1; D gene ambiguous. V shed 5 bases and J shed 1 base, with 14 bases lying between them. The CDR3 covers 15 residues. Germline CDR1 reads SEHNR; CDR2 reads FQNEAQ (reference sequence). CDR3 protein: CASSPDTASNTEAFF. The CDR3 nucleotides read TGTGCCAGCAGCCCAGACACAGCTTCGAACACTGAAGCTTTCTTT.

The V call is TRBV6-6, the J call TRBJ2-7, with 11 positions matching TRBD2. Germline V gene lookup returns CDR1 MNHNY and CDR2 SVGAGI (reference sequence). After removal of 5 bases from V and 7 bases from J, the junction contained 7 bases not matched to a gene. CDR3 length: 14 amino acids. CDR3: CASSPGLAASEQYF. The CDR3 nucleotides are TGTGCCAGCAGTCCGGGACTAGCGGCAAGTGAGCAGTACTTC.

This clone has only one observation. The chain has TRBV9 and TRBJ1-3, with D possibly being TRBD1 (6 bases). This CDR3 is built from 14 residues. CDR1 SGDLS and CDR2 YYNGEE come from the germline V gene. V lost 4 bases and J 8 bases, leaving 16 bases between the germline ends. CDR3 DNA sequence: TGTGCCAGCAGCTTACAGGGTCGGGCGGACACCATATATTTT. It translates to CASSLQGRADTIYF.